Sequencing of this TCR beta chain was carried out in a study of blood T cell repertoires in COVID-19. Per the germline V gene, CDR1 is MNHEY and CDR2 is SVGAGI. The CDR3 consists of 14 residues. V was clipped by 7 bases and J by 5 bases, with 14 bases between them. Libraries were prepared by immunoSEQ multiplex PCR; TCRdb keeps only in-frame clonotypes and omits some of them. Among about 200,000 clones listed, around nine tenths were seen once. The J gene is TRBJ1-4, the V gene TRBV6-5; a weak D match, TRBD1 (6 bases). The receptor was isolated from a woman in her thirties who had been exposed to COVID-19. The sequenced material came from PBMCs or T cells enriched from blood (not recorded which). This CDR3 is CASTPGRGNEKLFF. CDR3 nucleotide sequence: TGTGCCAGCACCCCCGGCAGGGGAAATGAAAAACTGTTTTTT.